The present entry profiles one T cell receptor (beta chain) with its context. The clone's antigen remains unknown. Within one base of it there is no much larger clone, and no base qualities were kept. This entry belongs to a study of blood T cell repertoires in COVID-19 (dated by TCRdb to about 2020). Regarding the complete study: Samples covering the acute and convalescent phases of COVID-19 were provided by collaborators in the United States, Italy and Spain. Samples came from the ongoing ImmuneRACE study (first 160 participants) plus 1,254 subjects from 6 global collaborators. A freely available public database, intended as a resource for researchers studying the immune response to SARS-CoV-2, is where the repertoires were released. The dataset comprised deeply sampled blood TCRbeta repertoires from subjects exposed to, actively infected with, or recovered from COVID-19. Where available, HLA class I and class II types were obtained from metadata supplied by the sample provider rather than from assay-based typing. Sample metadata almost always included a de-identified subject ID, COVID-19 status, age in years and sex. The material from the prospective study consisted of cDNA or gDNA derived from T cells, B-cell-depleted T cells, or PBMCs. Overall results and qualifications from the work: Clinical and demographic metadata were provided uncurated, with the amount varying by source and participant.

The collaborating institutions used their own protocols to collect whole blood in K2EDTA tubes. For TCRbeta analysis, collaborators shipped samples in one of three forms: frozen whole blood, isolated PBMCs, or DNA extracted from either of those sample types. Reading from cysteine to phenylalanine, the CDR3 counts 11 amino acids. Only the CDR3 portion is preserved as DNA: 33 bases, with reading frame beginning at the first base. After removal of 11 bases from V and 5 bases from J, the junction retains 5 bases not matched to a gene. CDR1 and CDR2 are read off the germline V gene as ENHRY and SYGVKD. TCRbeta CDR3 regions were amplified from genomic DNA by means of the immunoSEQ Assay, a bias-controlled multiplex PCR. Per the original workflow: The number of nucleated cells in each sample was estimated by amplification of reference gene primers within the assay. Sequence reads were collapsed and filtered to measure the absolute abundance of every unique TCRbeta CDR3 rearrangement. For each sample, productive Simpson clonality was calculated as the square root of Simpson's diversity index over productive rearrangements. The clones in this table, taken by TCRdb from immuneACCESS, are in-frame only. Not every clone is retained; where verified, under half of the shortfall comes from an unresolved V gene, and the cause of the rest is unknown. That table is the source of V, J and clone size, and D and trimming were worked out from the DNA. This sample comprises approximately 190,000 clones, under 90% of them detected only once. Less than 20% of the sample goes to the ten largest clones.

The sample taken for sequencing was peripheral blood. This clonotype was obtained from a human donor in a cohort sampled during active COVID-19. The sequence is built from TRBV10-3 and TRBJ2-7; 8 of the junction bases match TRBD1. The CDR3 protein sequence reads: CASGQVHEQYF. Here is the DNA: TGTGCCTCGGGACAGGTCCACGAGCAGTACTTC.